A selection of T cell receptor beta chains follows, all from one sample in a study of human T cells and chemical hapten exposure. Each CDR3 protein is one row after TCRdb ran MiXCR on the RACE reads. Among roughly 200,000 distinct CDR3 sequences listed, roughly a quarter were seen once. Sequenced material: whole blood, taken in connection with sensitization to the hapten diphenylcyclopropenone (DPC). These receptors were collected from a woman in her 40s with alopecia areata. Some clones in this sample may be carry-over from other donors' samples. The conserved cysteine and the conserved F or W are not part of the CDR3 here.

v_call	j_call	cdr3_aa
TRBV27	TRBJ1-2	ASSLQGAHGYT
TRBV28	TRBJ1-2	ASKGGGAIYGYT
TRBV6-2/TRBV6-3	TRBJ2-7	ASSYSSTSGSYEQY
TRBV9	TRBJ2-2	ASSADPGATGELF
TRBV20-1	TRBJ2-2	SARGTGPGELF
TRBV7-9	TRBJ2-5	ASSPLRDQETQY
TRBV7-2	TRBJ2-1	ASSLYAVGRNEQF
TRBV15	TRBJ2-7	ATSSLRQGHVNEQY
TRBV7-8	TRBJ2-5	ASSPMGADQETQY
TRBV28	TRBJ2-2	ASTAGDNTGELF
TRBV20-1	TRBJ2-7	SARWWEKGYEQY
TRBV9	TRBJ2-3	ASSVVGGSGDTQY
TRBV20-1	TRBJ1-1	SARDPPGGEAF
TRBV4-3	TRBJ1-4	ASSPTIGTPNEKLF
TRBV9	TRBJ2-2	ASSVGTGAGELF
TRBV6-5	TRBJ1-4	ASGGQGFEKLF
TRBV7-2	TRBJ1-6	ASSLDQGTNSPLH
TRBV7-2	TRBJ2-3	ASSLAGAGLAGDTQY
TRBV7-7	TRBJ2-2	ASSPSSGRNTGELF
TRBV7-2	TRBJ2-7	ASSLLSLGQTYEQY
TRBV29-1	TRBJ2-2	SVESPSPGELF
TRBV7-2	TRBJ2-3	ASSLGSGAFARDTQY
TRBV6-6	TRBJ1-1	ASSFGGQGWKTEAF
TRBV7-9	TRBJ1-1	ASSPPSTRNTEAF
TRBV20-1	TRBJ2-7	SARGSGPSEQY
TRBV4-2	TRBJ2-7	ASSQVIQRKLLEQY
TRBV7-8	TRBJ2-7	ASSSRRTGLYEQY
TRBV29-1	TRBJ1-2	SVAGKGYGYT
TRBV29-1	TRBJ2-2	SGDSNTGELF
TRBV4-1	TRBJ2-1	ASSHVSGRGTYNEQF
TRBV4-1	TRBJ2-7	ASSQVRGVEQY
TRBV20-1	TRBJ1-1	SAKDVGENTEAF
TRBV28	TRBJ1-2	ASSLGGGYT
TRBV20-1	TRBJ2-3	SASFGGNADTQY
TRBV29-1	TRBJ2-1	SVGRRGGLEDGEQF
TRBV10-3	TRBJ2-1	AISDRVSSYNEQF
TRBV3-1	TRBJ2-3	ASSRQLAGSDTQY
TRBV5-1	TRBJ1-6	ASRYGQGNSPLH
TRBV6-6	TRBJ2-6	ASVGSGANVLT
TRBV20-1	TRBJ2-1	SASPGTSGYNEQF